The text below deals with one T cell receptor (beta chain). The entry originates in a study of T cell changes during pregnancy in multiple sclerosis. V shed 4 bases, J shed 4 bases, and the junction held 19 bases outside the gene matches. The CDR3 covers 20 residues. Looked up from germline, CDR1 is MGHRA and CDR2 is YSYEKL. TCRdb's copy holds only in-frame clones and misses some; the assay was immunoSEQ multiplex PCR. In the table there are some 57,000 clones, about 89% of which are singletons. Sequences were derived from CD4+ T cells from peripheral blood mononuclear cells, sampled after pregnancy. The sequence came from a female donor in good health, enrolled as a control in a pregnancy study. V usage is TRBV4-1 and J usage is TRBJ2-3, with 11 bases fitting TRBD2. CDR3 nucleotide sequence: TGCGCCAGCAGCCGATCGGTCCATTTAATAGCGGGGGGGCTGTCAGATACGCAGTATTTT. This codes for CASSRSVHLIAGGLSDTQYF.